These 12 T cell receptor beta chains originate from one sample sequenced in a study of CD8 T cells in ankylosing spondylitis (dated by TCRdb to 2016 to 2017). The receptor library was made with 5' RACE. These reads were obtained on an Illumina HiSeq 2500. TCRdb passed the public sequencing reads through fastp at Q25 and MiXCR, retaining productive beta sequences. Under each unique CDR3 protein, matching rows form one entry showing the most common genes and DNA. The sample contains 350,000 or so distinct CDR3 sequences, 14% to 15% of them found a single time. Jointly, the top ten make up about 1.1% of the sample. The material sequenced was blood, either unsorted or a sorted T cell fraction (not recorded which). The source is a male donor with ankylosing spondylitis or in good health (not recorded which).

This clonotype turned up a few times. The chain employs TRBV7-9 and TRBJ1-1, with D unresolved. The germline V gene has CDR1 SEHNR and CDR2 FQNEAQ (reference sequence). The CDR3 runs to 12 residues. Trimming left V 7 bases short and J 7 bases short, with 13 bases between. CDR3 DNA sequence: TGTGCCAGCACCCCGGGGAGCCTTGAAGCTTTCTTT. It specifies CASTPGSLEAFF.

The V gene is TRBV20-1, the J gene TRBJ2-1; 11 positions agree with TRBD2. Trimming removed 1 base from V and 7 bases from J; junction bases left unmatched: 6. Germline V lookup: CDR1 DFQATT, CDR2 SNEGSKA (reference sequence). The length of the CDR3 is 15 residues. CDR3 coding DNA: TGCAGTGCTAGAGTACCTAGCGGGGGGAGGAATGAGCAGTTCTTC. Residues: CSARVPSGGRNEQFF.

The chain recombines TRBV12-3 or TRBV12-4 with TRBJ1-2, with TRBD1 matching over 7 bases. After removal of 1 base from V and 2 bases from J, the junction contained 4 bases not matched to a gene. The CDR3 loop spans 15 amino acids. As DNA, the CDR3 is TGTGCCAGCAGTTTAGGGCAGGGGGGAAACTATGGCTACACCTTC. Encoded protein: CASSLGQGGNYGYTF.

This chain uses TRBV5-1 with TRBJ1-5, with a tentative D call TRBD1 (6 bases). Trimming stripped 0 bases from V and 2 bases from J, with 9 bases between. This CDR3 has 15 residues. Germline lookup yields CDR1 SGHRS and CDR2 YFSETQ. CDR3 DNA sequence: TGCGCCAGCAGCTTGGAGGGGGATGGCAATCAGCCCCAGCATTTT. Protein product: CASSLEGDGNQPQHF.

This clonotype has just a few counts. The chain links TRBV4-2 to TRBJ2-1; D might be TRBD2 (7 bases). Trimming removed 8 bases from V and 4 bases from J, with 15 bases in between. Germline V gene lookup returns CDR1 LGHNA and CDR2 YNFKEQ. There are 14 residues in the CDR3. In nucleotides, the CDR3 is TGTGCCAGCGACACGGGGGGCGGATACAATGAGCAGTTCTTC. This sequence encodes CASDTGGGYNEQFF.

The CDR3 DNA sequence: TGTGCCAGCAGCGCCCGGGACAGGCCGAACACCGGGGAGCTGTTTTTT. Its protein product is CASSARDRPNTGELFF. V gene TRBV9 combines with J gene TRBJ2-2; 8 bases agree with TRBD1. The CDR3 runs to 16 residues. CDR1 and CDR2 (germline): SGDLS, YYNGEE. V shed 3 bases and J 0 bases; nucleotides not matched to a gene: 4.

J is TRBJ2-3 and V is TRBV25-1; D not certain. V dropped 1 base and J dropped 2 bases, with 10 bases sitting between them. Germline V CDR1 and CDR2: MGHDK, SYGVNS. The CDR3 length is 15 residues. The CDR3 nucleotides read TGTGCCAGCAGTGAATTTGAGACCCCCACAGATACGCAGTATTTT. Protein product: CASSEFETPTDTQYF.

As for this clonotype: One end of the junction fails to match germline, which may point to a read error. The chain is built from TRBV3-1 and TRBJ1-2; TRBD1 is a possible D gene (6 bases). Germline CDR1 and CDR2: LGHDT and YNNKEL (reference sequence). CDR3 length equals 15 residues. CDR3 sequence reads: CASTQEGTGLYGYTF. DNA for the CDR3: TGTGCCAGCACCCAAGAGGGAACAGGGCTCTATGGCTACACCTTC.

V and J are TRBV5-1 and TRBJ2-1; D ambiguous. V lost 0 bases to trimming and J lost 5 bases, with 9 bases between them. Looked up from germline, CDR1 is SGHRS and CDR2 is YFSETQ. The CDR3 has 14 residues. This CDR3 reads CASSLGITNNEQFF. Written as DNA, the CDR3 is TGCGCCAGCAGCTTGGGGATTACGAACAATGAGCAGTTCTTC. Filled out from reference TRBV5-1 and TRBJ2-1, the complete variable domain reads KAGVTQTPRYLIKTRGQQVTLSCSPISGHRSVSWYQQTPGQGLQFLFEYFSETQRNKGNFPGRFSGRQFSNSRSEMNVSTLELGDSALYLCASSLGITNNEQFFGPGTRLTVL.

Here the CDR3 DNA reads TGCGCCAGCAGCGGACTCTCCTCTGGGGCCAACGTCCTGACTTTC. Translated: CASSGLSSGANVLTF. The chain employs TRBV5-1 and TRBJ2-6; TRBD2 might be the D (5 bases). The germline V and J ends were trimmed by 4 bases and 0 bases, with 8 bases remaining between them. Germline-derived CDR1 and CDR2 are SGHRS and YFSETQ. There are 15 residues in the CDR3.

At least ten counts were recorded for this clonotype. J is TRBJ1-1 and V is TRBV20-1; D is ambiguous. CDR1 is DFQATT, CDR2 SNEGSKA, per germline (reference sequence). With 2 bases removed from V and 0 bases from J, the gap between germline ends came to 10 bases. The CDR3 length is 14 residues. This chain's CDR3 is CSARYGSMNTEAFF. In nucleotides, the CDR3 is TGCAGTGCTAGATACGGGTCAATGAACACTGAAGCTTTCTTT.

CDR3 residues: CASSAAGGYTF. Written as DNA, the CDR3 is TGTGCCAGCAGTGCCGCGGGGGGCTACACCTTC. The gene calls are TRBV25-1 and TRBJ1-2; no reliable D call. From germline, CDR1 is MGHDK and CDR2 SYGVNS. V lost 4 bases and J 8 bases, leaving 8 bases between the germline ends. The CDR3 spans 11 residues.